Below are 6 T cell receptor beta chains sequenced from a single sample in a study of T cell repertoires in cytomegalovirus infection. TCRdb independently ran MiXCR on the reads; one entry per CDR3 protein. The top ten clones hold 30% to 40% of a sample with more than 150,000 distinct CDR3 sequences, approximately 30% of them seen once. Sequencing was performed on PBMCs. These receptors were collected from a human donor in good health (CMV status not recorded). Some clones in this sample may be carry-over from other donors' samples.

The rearrangement uses TRBV3-1 and TRBJ2-1, with D perhaps matching TRBD1 or TRBD2 (5 bases each). The CDR3 is 13 residues long. Germline CDR1 and CDR2: LGHDT and YNNKEL (reference sequence). Between the trimmed V and J ends, which lost 2 bases and 10 bases, there was a span of 12 bases. The CDR3 sequence: CASSQSTGLEQFF. The CDR3 coding sequence is TGTGCCAGCAGCCAAAGTACGGGGCTAGAGCAGTTCTTC.

The sample holds a few counts of this clonotype. The rearrangement joins TRBV6-5 to TRBJ1-1, with D perhaps TRBD1 (5 bases). Germline V gene sequence: CDR1 MNHEY, CDR2 SVGAGI. The V end lost 5 bases, the J end lost 1 base, and 11 bases lay between the germline ends. This CDR3 region has 14 residues. CDR3 nucleotide sequence: TGTGCCAGCAGTCTCCCGGGGCAGAACACTGAAGCTTTCTTT. Translated: CASSLPGQNTEAFF.

This clonotype was picked up many times. The V call is TRBV28, the J call TRBJ2-2; weak D call: TRBD2 (6 bases). V dropped 10 bases and J dropped 5 bases, with 17 bases sitting between them. This CDR3 comprises 14 residues. Germline V gene data show CDR1 as MDHEN and CDR2 as SYDVKM. The CDR3 nucleotides read TGTGCCACCACGGGGGAGTCGTGGACCGGGGAGCTGTTTTTT. Its protein is CATTGESWTGELFF.

Only a few counts were recorded for this clonotype. V is TRBV7-2 and J is TRBJ1-4, with 8 nucleotides matching TRBD1. Trimming at V came to 2 bases and at J to 7 bases, leaving 9 bases not matched to a gene. The CDR3 loop spans 16 amino acids. Germline V gene lookup returns CDR1 SGHTA and CDR2 FQGNSA. CDR3 protein: CASSLPGQGSGEKLFF. The CDR3 DNA reads as TGTGCCAGCAGCTTACCCGGACAGGGATCGGGTGAAAAACTGTTTTTT.

This clonotype appeared a few times. This chain connects TRBV7-2 to TRBJ1-4; tentatively, D is TRBD1 (6 bases). V lost 4 bases, J lost 8 bases, and 14 bases lay in between. This CDR3 comprises 14 residues. Germline CDR1 and CDR2: SGHTA and FQGNSA. CDR3 DNA: TGTGCCAGCAGCTCTCCAGGGGTGGGAGAAAAACTGTTTTTT. It yields the protein CASSSPGVGEKLFF.

The CDR3 DNA reads TGCAGCGTTGAGGAGGAGGGGGCCGGAAAACTGTTTTTT. It specifies CSVEEEGAGKLFF. V and J are TRBV29-1 and TRBJ1-4; 7 nucleotides agree with TRBD1. With 3 bases clipped from V and 10 bases from J, the junction kept 8 bases outside the gene matches. The germline V gene encodes CDR1 SQVTM and CDR2 ANQGSEA. This CDR3 has 13 amino acids.